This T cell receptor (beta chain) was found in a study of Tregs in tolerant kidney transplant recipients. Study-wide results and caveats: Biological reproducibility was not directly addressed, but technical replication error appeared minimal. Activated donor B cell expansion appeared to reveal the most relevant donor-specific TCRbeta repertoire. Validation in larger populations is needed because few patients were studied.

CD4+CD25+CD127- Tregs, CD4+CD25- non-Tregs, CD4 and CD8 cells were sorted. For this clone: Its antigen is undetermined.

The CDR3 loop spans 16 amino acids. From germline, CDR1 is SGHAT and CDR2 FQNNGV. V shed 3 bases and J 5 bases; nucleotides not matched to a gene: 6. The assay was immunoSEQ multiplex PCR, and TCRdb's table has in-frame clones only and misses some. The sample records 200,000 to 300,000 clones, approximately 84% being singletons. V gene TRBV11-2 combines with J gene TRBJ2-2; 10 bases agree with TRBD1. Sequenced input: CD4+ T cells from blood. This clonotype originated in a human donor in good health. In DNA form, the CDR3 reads TGTGCCAGCAGCTTGGGGACAGGGGTAGAGACCGGGGAGCTGTTTTTT. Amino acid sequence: CASSLGTGVETGELFF. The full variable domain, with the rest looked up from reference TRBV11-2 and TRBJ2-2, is EAGVAQSPRYKIIEKRQSVAFWCNPISGHATLYWYQQILGQGPKLLIQFQNNGVVDDSQLPKDRFSAERLKGVDSTLKIQPAKLEDSAVYLCASSLGTGVETGELFFGEGSRLTVL.